This T cell receptor beta chain was observed in a study of T cell responses to AZD1222 COVID-19 vaccine listed by TCRdb under 2021. For the study in its entirety: AZD1222 recipients with second doses at about 4 weeks or about 12 weeks were pooled, because spike-specific TCR depth and breadth did not differ between schedules. TCR sequencing was performed for 233 trial participants, of whom about 200 were given two doses of AZD1222 and about 25 were given two doses of MenACWY control vaccine. Enrollment into the trials was organized by age into subgroups of 18-55, 56-69 and 70-plus years, and those subgroups contained roughly 150, 30 and 60 TCR-sequenced participants, respectively.

Regarding this clone: Its cognate antigen has yet to be identified. Nothing much larger sits one base from this clone, and base qualities are not available.

What the study reported, not specific to this receptor: After two AZD1222 doses, spike-specific TCR breadth and depth were significantly higher than at day 0 and than in MenACWY recipients. Conclusions about previously exposed vaccinees were limited because only six AZD1222 recipients were SARS-CoV-2 seropositive at baseline. Vaccine-associated CD4 TCRs spanned the whole spike protein, with dominant responses in regions 160-218 and 743-854. Because no day 14 peak-response samples were available, repertoires were characterized only after the peak T cell response. Participants were mostly white British, with more females than males. The authors suggested clonal diversity may have been underestimated. The 56-69-year group was small, and its depth increase did not reach significance, likely because of low power. Epitopes outside the regions mutated in the B.1.351 and B.1.1.7 variants were reportedly recognized by nearly half of the unique spike-specific TCRs.

Its CDR3 holds 15 amino acids, cysteine through phenylalanine. Just CDR3 DNA is preserved here, 45 bases in frame from base 1. The CDR1 and CDR2 encoded by the germline V gene (reference sequence) are SGHNT and YYREEE. V is reduced by 3 bases and J by 0 bases, leaving a spacing of 7 bases between them. What the time point label conveys for this sample: baseline before first vaccination. Vaccinee samples came from UK trials COV001 and COV002, including a single-blind randomized controlled phase 2/3 trial of AZD1222 (ChAdOx1 nCoV-19) in healthy adults. For TCRbeta chain sequencing, PBMC samples from trial participants were taken at day 0 and at day 28 after the second dose. The CDR3 regions of human TCRbeta chains were subjected to immunosequencing. The authors processed their data as follows. Repertoire TCRs were checked for matches against a reference library of SARS-CoV-2-specific TCRs that had been generated using the MIRA antigen-specificity platform. Breadth was defined as the fraction of unique TCRs that were SARS-CoV-2-associated, and depth was defined as the fraction of total T cells that were SARS-CoV-2-associated. Each spike-specific TCR was assigned to its reactive spike region and to a CD4 or CD8 class using the MIRA data. Log10-transformed breadth and depth values were compared by one-way ANOVA with Sidak's multiple comparisons tests. Not all clones reach the TCRdb copy of this immuneACCESS table, which keeps in-frame sequences only. Checked studies attribute under half of the gap to unresolved V genes and leave the rest unexplained. That table supplies the V and J calls and clone size; D and trimming were determined from the DNA. This sample comprises some 100,000 clones, approximately 87% of them detected only once. Over 3% of the sample goes to the ten largest clones.

This receptor was obtained from an adult in good health. The rearranged segments are TRBV5-4 and TRBJ2-6, with no confidently assigned D gene. This sample comprised peripheral blood, obtained on day 0 of AZD1222 vaccination. The DNA sequence is TGTGCCAGCAGCTATAGGGTCTCTGGGGCCAACGTCCTGACTTTC. Translated, it reads CASSYRVSGANVLTF. Extended through the reference TRBV5-4 and TRBJ2-6 proteins, this CDR3 yields the full variable domain: ETGVTQSPTHLIKTRGQQVTLRCSSQSGHNTVSWYQQALGQGPQFIFQYYREEENGRGNFPPRFSGLQFPNYSSELNVNALELDDSALYLCASSYRVSGANVLTFGAGSRLTVL.